Detailed here is one T cell receptor beta chain. Its specificity is not known. Sequencing used immunoSEQ multiplex PCR; TCRdb keeps in-frame clones, though not all of them. The top ten clones hold approximately 7.5% of a sample with 110,000 to 150,000 clones, 70% to 90% of them seen once. The donors belonged to the approximately 120-subject validation cohort, separate from the roughly 720-subject first cohort. This sample is part of a study of cytomegalovirus exposure and HLA in healthy donors. Broader study findings: Overall, roughly 170 TCR beta chains were annotated as cytomegalovirus-associated. Within the approximately 120 validation repertoires, first-cohort TCR clusters tended to co-occur, according to a later analysis.

Deletions cut 8 bases from V and 3 bases from J, with 14 bases between. The CDR3 covers 14 residues. Germline V CDR1 and CDR2: MNHNY, SVGAGI (reference sequence). The source of this sequence is a woman between 18 and 29 years old in good health and CMV-seropositive. The chain joins TRBV6-6 to TRBJ2-1; D unresolved. Sequenced: PBMCs. The CDR3 DNA is TGTGCCAGCGGTCTCTTAGAGTACTACAATGAGCAGTTCTTC. Amino acid sequence: CASGLLEYYNEQFF.